A selection of T cell receptor beta chains follows, all from one sample in a study of CD8+CD57+ T cells in acquired aplastic anemia. A single record per CDR3 protein comes from TCRdb applying MiXCR to the reads. Here the sample spans approximately 190,000 distinct CDR3 sequences, less than 65% being singletons. Material: sorted CD4+, CD8+, or CD8+CD57+ T cells (not recorded which) from PBMCs. The receptors originated from a human donor with severe aplastic anemia or a healthy control (not recorded which). The conserved cysteine and the conserved F or W are not part of the CDR3 here.

j_call: TRBJ2-5; v_call: TRBV20-1; cdr3_aa: SAPGPFQETQY
j_call: TRBJ2-1; v_call: TRBV20-1; cdr3_aa: SAPSGTGGFDEQF
j_call: TRBJ2-3; v_call: TRBV24-1; cdr3_aa: ASSDDQGANVIDTQY
j_call: TRBJ2-7; v_call: TRBV5-4; cdr3_aa: ASSLTGQGYEQY
j_call: TRBJ2-5; v_call: TRBV11-3; cdr3_aa: ASSLGDWGETQY
j_call: TRBJ1-4; v_call: TRBV7-2; cdr3_aa: ASSSLGQGKLF
j_call: TRBJ2-7; v_call: TRBV10-3; cdr3_aa: AISETTSEQY
j_call: TRBJ2-2; v_call: TRBV24-1; cdr3_aa: ATSEGENTGELF
j_call: TRBJ2-1; v_call: TRBV29-1; cdr3_aa: SVEEYSGGANEQF
j_call: TRBJ1-2; v_call: TRBV29-1; cdr3_aa: SVEDRENYGYT
j_call: TRBJ2-1; v_call: TRBV2; cdr3_aa: ASSKIQGASLGEQF
j_call: TRBJ1-1; v_call: TRBV4-2; cdr3_aa: ASSQEGSGTEAF
j_call: TRBJ2-3; v_call: TRBV14; cdr3_aa: ASSPVGFTDTQY
j_call: TRBJ2-2; v_call: TRBV20-1; cdr3_aa: SARPGLNTGELF
j_call: TRBJ2-7; v_call: TRBV20-1; cdr3_aa: SARIIREQY
j_call: TRBJ1-4; v_call: TRBV20-1; cdr3_aa: SASNATNEKLF
j_call: TRBJ1-1; v_call: TRBV9; cdr3_aa: ASSPRQGPENTEAF
j_call: TRBJ1-5; v_call: TRBV9; cdr3_aa: ASSVSGSILQPQH
j_call: TRBJ2-5; v_call: TRBV5-1; cdr3_aa: ASSLGDRVPLCPDQETQY
j_call: TRBJ1-1; v_call: TRBV19; cdr3_aa: ASSITRRAVLNTEAF
j_call: TRBJ1-5; v_call: TRBV7-9; cdr3_aa: ASSRDRGRGNQPQH
j_call: TRBJ2-2; v_call: TRBV7-8; cdr3_aa: ASSLSDTGELF
j_call: TRBJ2-1; v_call: TRBV10-3; cdr3_aa: AIRTQQASSYNEQF
j_call: TRBJ2-5; v_call: TRBV29-1; cdr3_aa: SVEGWDRVPQETQY
j_call: TRBJ1-1; v_call: TRBV19; cdr3_aa: ASYPSGLVEAF
j_call: TRBJ1-5; v_call: TRBV10-3; cdr3_aa: AIGNGQSPNQPQH
j_call: TRBJ1-2; v_call: TRBV9; cdr3_aa: ASSVTGHGYT
j_call: TRBJ2-5; v_call: TRBV19; cdr3_aa: ASSRGLAGVSGETQY
j_call: TRBJ1-1; v_call: TRBV7-9; cdr3_aa: ASSATGRANTEAF
j_call: TRBJ2-3; v_call: TRBV29-1; cdr3_aa: SVGPAGGRSDTQY
j_call: TRBJ2-5; v_call: TRBV5-1; cdr3_aa: ASSAAAAGETQY
j_call: TRBJ1-6; v_call: TRBV11-2; cdr3_aa: ASSLDFRNSPLH
j_call: TRBJ2-5; v_call: TRBV19; cdr3_aa: ASSIVEAGQETQY
j_call: TRBJ1-1; v_call: TRBV14; cdr3_aa: ASSHYRDRGTLHRDTEAF
j_call: TRBJ1-2; v_call: TRBV12-3/TRBV12-4; cdr3_aa: ASSPTRTGGSGYT
j_call: TRBJ1-2; v_call: TRBV6-2/TRBV6-3; cdr3_aa: ASSYSKGYYGYT
j_call: TRBJ2-1; v_call: TRBV7-8; cdr3_aa: ASSLDEAGAWKEQF